Each of the 28 T cell receptor beta chains below was sequenced from the same sample in a study of T-cell memory formation after mild COVID-19. Via MiXCR, TCRdb re-called the 5' RACE reads, giving one row per CDR3 protein. Of more than 450,000 distinct CDR3 sequences in the sample, roughly 18% are singletons; the top ten hold 12%. Sequencing was done on a sample of PBMCs or a T cell subset sorted from them (not recorded which). Receptor source: an adult woman who had mild COVID-19 (a few samples of this study predate the infection). Cell type and time point are not known.

The chain combines TRBV6-5 with TRBJ2-3, with D perhaps matching TRBD2 (5 bases). The ends were cut back, 6 bases at V and 0 bases at J, with 13 bases in the middle. Looked up from germline, CDR1 is MNHEY and CDR2 is SVGAGI. The CDR3 covers 15 residues. The CDR3 DNA sequence: TGTGCCAGCAGCCCGGACTTCCGTAGCACAGATACGCAGTATTTT. Protein sequence: CASSPDFRSTDTQYF.

The chain is built from TRBV18 and TRBJ2-2, with 11 nucleotides matching TRBD1. J lost 6 bases, V lost 3 bases, and 3 bases had no gene match. Germline lookup yields CDR1 KGHSH and CDR2 LQKENI. The CDR3 has 15 residues. The CDR3 sequence: CASSPMGQGAGELFF. CDR3 bases: TGTGCCAGCTCACCGATGGGACAGGGGGCCGGGGAGCTGTTTTTT.

The chain links TRBV5-5 to TRBJ1-5; tentative D call: TRBD1 (5 bases). The germline CDR1 and CDR2 sequences are SGHKS and YYEKEE (reference sequence). CDR3 length equals 17 residues. Trimming stripped 5 bases from V and 0 bases from J, with 18 bases between. The CDR3 loop is CASSWTSGVYSNQPQHF. The DNA for the CDR3 is TGTGCCAGCAGTTGGACGTCGGGGGTTTATAGCAATCAGCCCCAGCATTTT.

This clonotype was counted a single time. The J gene is TRBJ2-7, the V gene TRBV18; 13 bases agree with TRBD2. CDR3 length: 17 amino acids. J gave up 6 bases and V 1 base, and 9 bases lay outside the gene matches. Germline CDR1 is KGHSH and CDR2 is LQKENI. For the CDR3, the DNA is TGTGCCAGCTCACCACGTGGACTAGCGGGAGCCATCTCCGAGCAGTACTTC. Translated, it gives CASSPRGLAGAISEQYF.

J is TRBJ2-1 and V is TRBV20-1; D unclear. V was clipped by 6 bases and J by 2 bases, with 17 bases between them. Germline CDR1 DFQATT, CDR2 SNEGSKA (reference sequence). The CDR3 covers 15 residues. CDR3 nucleotides: TGCAGTGCGAAACAGCGCGGCGGTACCTACAATGAGCAGTTCTTC. Amino acid sequence: CSAKQRGGTYNEQFF.

This sequence joins TRBV4-1 and TRBJ2-2; 8 bases agree with TRBD2. Losses at the gene ends were 1 base for V and 4 bases for J; bases not matched to a gene: 5. This CDR3 has 16 residues. Per germline, CDR1 MGHRA and CDR2 YSYEKL. The CDR3: CASSQGPGGVTGELFF. CDR3 nucleotide sequence: TGCGCCAGCAGCCAAGGACCGGGGGGGGTCACCGGGGAGCTGTTTTTT.

V gene TRBV15 combines with J gene TRBJ2-7, with D perhaps TRBD1 or TRBD2 (6 bases each). The ends were cut back, 8 bases at V and 6 bases at J, with 17 bases in the middle. Germline V gene sequence: CDR1 LNHNV, CDR2 YYDKDF (reference sequence). This CDR3 spans 13 amino acids. For the CDR3, the DNA is TGTGCCACCGCCAGGGGAGGTGTGGTCGAGCAGTACTTC. It is translated as CATARGGVVEQYF.

The J gene is TRBJ2-3, the V gene TRBV18, with D unresolved. There are 13 residues in the CDR3. V lost 5 bases, J lost 5 bases, and 11 bases lay in between. Germline V CDR1 and CDR2: KGHSH, LQKENI. The CDR3 is CASSRHEGDTQYF. CDR3 in DNA: TGTGCCAGCTCAAGACACGAAGGAGATACGCAGTATTTT.

The chain joins TRBV7-9 to TRBJ2-5; D is tentatively TRBD1 or TRBD2 (6 bases each). The CDR3 sequence is 16 residues long. The germline CDR1 and CDR2 sequences are SEHNR and FQNEAQ (reference sequence). Between the trimmed V and J ends, which lost 3 bases and 3 bases, there was a span of 17 bases. The CDR3 is CASSFNRGTFKETQYF. CDR3 DNA: TGTGCCAGCAGCTTCAATCGCGGGACATTCAAAGAGACCCAGTACTTC.

The chain employs TRBV7-9 and TRBJ2-1, with 12 positions matching TRBD2. CDR3 length: 18 amino acids. V shed 3 bases and J 0 bases; nucleotides not matched to a gene: 6. The germline V gene encodes CDR1 SEHNR and CDR2 FQNEAQ (reference sequence). For the CDR3, the DNA is TGTGCCAGCAGCTTTCGACTAGCGGGAGAGTCCTCCTACAATGAGCAGTTCTTC. Amino acid sequence: CASSFRLAGESSYNEQFF.

This chain links TRBV6-1 with TRBJ1-2, with a possible D match to TRBD1 (5 bases). The CDR3 is 13 residues long. Trimming removed 9 bases from V and 0 bases from J, with 11 bases in between. CDR1 and CDR2 (germline): MNHNS, SASEGT. The CDR3 is CASQMTANYGYTF. The CDR3 coding sequence is TGTGCCAGTCAGATGACAGCTAACTATGGCTACACCTTC.

This clonotype has only a few counts. The rearrangement uses TRBV12-3 or TRBV12-4 and TRBJ2-4; 8 bases align to TRBD1. Trimming at V came to 6 bases and at J to 7 bases, leaving 8 bases not matched to a gene. The CDR3 covers 14 residues. The CDR3: CASSRDTGGNIQYF. For the CDR3, the DNA is TGTGCCAGCAGCCGCGATACAGGGGGGAACATTCAGTACTTC.

The chain joins TRBV7-9 to TRBJ2-2; D is unclear. CDR1 and CDR2 (germline): SEHNR, FQNEAQ (reference sequence). The CDR3 is 13 residues long. Trimming pared 5 bases from V and 6 bases from J, leaving 10 bases between. The CDR3 region has the DNA TGTGCCAGCAGCCCCCGTACTCCCGGGGAGCTGTTTTTT. It encodes CASSPRTPGELFF.

In this sample, this clonotype turned up once. The chain joins TRBV3-1 to TRBJ2-7; 8 nucleotides align to TRBD2. The CDR3 has 16 residues. Germline assignment: CDR1 LGHDT and CDR2 YNNKEL (reference sequence). Losses at the gene ends were 5 bases for V and 3 bases for J; bases not matched to a gene: 12. The CDR3 region has the DNA TGTGCCAGCAGCTCGAATCAAGCGGGAGTGTACTACGAGCAGTACTTC. This sequence encodes CASSSNQAGVYYEQYF.

This clonotype has a handful of counts. The chain recombines TRBV9 with TRBJ2-3, with 8 nucleotides matching TRBD2. The CDR3 consists of 15 residues. Trimming removed 7 bases from V and 2 bases from J; junction bases left unmatched: 9. Per the germline V gene, CDR1 is SGDLS and CDR2 is YYNGEE. The CDR3 DNA is TGTGCCAGCCGTGGGGGGACTAGTACCACAGATACGCAGTATTTT. It codes for CASRGGTSTTDTQYF. Full variable domain (missing parts from reference TRBV9 and TRBJ2-3): DSGVTQTPKHLITATGQRVTLRCSPRSGDLSVYWYQQSLDQGLQFLIQYYNGEERAKGNILERFSAQQFPDLHSELNLSSLELGDSALYFCASRGGTSTTDTQYFGPGTRLTVL.

This clonotype occurred a few times. The rearrangement links TRBV7-2 to TRBJ1-2; D perhaps matches TRBD1 (6 bases). This CDR3 region has 15 residues. The ends were cut back, 5 bases at V and 6 bases at J, with 19 bases in the middle. CDR1 is SGHTA, CDR2 FQGNSA, per germline. The CDR3 nucleotides are TGTGCCAGCAGCGTCAGGCCCCAGGGGTCGGATGGCTACACCTTC. It specifies CASSVRPQGSDGYTF.

This clonotype was observed a few times. The rearrangement links TRBV20-1 to TRBJ2-5, with 13 nucleotides matching TRBD2. There are 16 residues in the CDR3. In germline, CDR1 is DFQATT, CDR2 SNEGSKA (reference sequence). V was clipped by 6 bases and J by 9 bases; unmatched bases: 16. The CDR3: CSAIGLAGVTKRPQYF. The CDR3 nucleotides read TGCAGTGCCATAGGACTAGCGGGAGTAACCAAGAGACCCCAGTACTTC.

The rearrangement joins TRBV5-6 to TRBJ2-5; TRBD1 aligns across 11 bases. Trimming cost V 4 bases and J 5 bases; bases outside gene matches: 7. Germline V gene data show CDR1 as SGHDT and CDR2 as YYEEEE. The CDR3 extends over 15 amino acids. The CDR3 here is CASSAWTGGGETQYF. As DNA, the CDR3 is TGTGCCAGCAGCGCCTGGACAGGGGGCGGTGAGACCCAGTACTTC.

The chain carries TRBV12-3 or TRBV12-4 and TRBJ1-5; 7 bases fit TRBD1. The CDR3 consists of 14 residues. The ends lost 5 bases at V and 4 bases at J; junction bases unmatched: 5. The CDR3: CASSQTGANQPQHF. CDR3 in DNA: TGTGCCAGCAGTCAAACAGGGGCAAATCAGCCCCAGCATTTT.

The chain links TRBV9 to TRBJ2-2, with 12 bases identical to TRBD1. Trimming cost V 3 bases and J 4 bases; bases outside gene matches: 7. This CDR3 is built from 17 residues. Germline V gene data show CDR1 as SGDLS and CDR2 as YYNGEE. CDR3 in amino acids: CASSALGTGGITGELFF. DNA for the CDR3: TGTGCCAGCAGCGCACTTGGGACAGGGGGCATCACCGGGGAGCTGTTTTTT.

This clonotype was seen repeatedly, ten times or more. The V gene is TRBV5-1, the J gene TRBJ2-1, with unresolved D. The CDR3 is 16 residues long. V was shortened by 0 bases and J by 5 bases, with 15 bases between the two germline ends. In germline, CDR1 is SGHRS, CDR2 YFSETQ. CDR3 protein: CASSLGVMGGNNEQFF. As DNA, the CDR3 is TGCGCCAGCAGCTTGGGCGTCATGGGTGGGAACAATGAGCAGTTCTTC.

This clonotype was seen only a few times. The chain combines TRBV21-1 with TRBJ2-3; TRBD2, the table's D call, was not compared with the DNA. TRBV21-1 is termed a pseudogene. The CDR3 extends over 15 amino acids. Here the CDR3 DNA reads TGTGCCAGCAGCAAAGGCCGACTAAAATCAGATACGCAGTATTTT. Translation: CASSKGRLKSDTQYF.

This sequence joins TRBV20-1 and TRBJ2-3, with 11 bases that match TRBD2. The CDR3 consists of 18 residues. J was trimmed by 2 bases and V by 0 bases; bases with no gene match: 10. CDR1 and CDR2 from the germline V gene are DFQATT and SNEGSKA (reference sequence). The CDR3 nucleotides are TGCAGTGCTAGAGATCCTCTCGGGACTAGCGGATCCACAGATACGCAGTATTTT. Translating gives CSARDPLGTSGSTDTQYF.

The chain uses TRBV9 and TRBJ2-7; possibly TRBD1 or TRBD2 for D (5 bases each). This CDR3 has 15 amino acids. Germline V CDR1 and CDR2: SGDLS, YYNGEE. With 2 bases removed from V and 2 bases from J, the gap between germline ends came to 14 bases. The CDR3: CASSVGRVGPYEQYF. The CDR3, as DNA: TGTGCCAGCAGCGTGGGACGCGTTGGTCCCTACGAGCAGTACTTC. The full variable domain, with the rest looked up from reference TRBV9 and TRBJ2-7, is DSGVTQTPKHLITATGQRVTLRCSPRSGDLSVYWYQQSLDQGLQFLIQYYNGEERAKGNILERFSAQQFPDLHSELNLSSLELGDSALYFCASSVGRVGPYEQYFGPGTRLTVT.

The chain combines TRBV19 with TRBJ2-6; unclear D gene. The germline V and J ends were trimmed by 9 bases and 3 bases, with 9 bases remaining between them. Germline-derived CDR1 and CDR2 are LNHDA and SQIVND (reference sequence). The length of the CDR3 is 13 residues. DNA for the CDR3: TGTGCCAGCTCCCAACGTGGGGCCAACGTCCTGACTTTC. Its translation is CASSQRGANVLTF. The variable domain in full, completed from reference TRBV19 and TRBJ2-6, reads DGGITQSPKYLFRKEGQNVTLSCEQNLNHDAMYWYRQDPGQGLRLIYYSQIVNDFQKGDIAEGYSVSREKKESFPLTVTSAQKNPTAFYLCASSQRGANVLTFGAGSRLTVL.

The chain links TRBV2 to TRBJ2-5; 11 bases are shared with TRBD1. The length of the CDR3 is 15 residues. The ends lost 5 bases at V and 3 bases at J; junction bases unmatched: 5. Germline V gene data show CDR1 as SNHLY and CDR2 as FYNNEI. CDR3 nucleotide sequence: TGTGCCAGCAGTACCCCGGGACAGGGGGAAGAGACCCAGTACTTC. This encodes CASSTPGQGEETQYF.

The chain's CDR3 is CASKGLLYNEQFF. Here the CDR3 DNA reads TGTGCCAGCAAGGGTCTACTCTACAATGAGCAGTTCTTC. This rearrangement joins TRBV6-1 to TRBJ2-1; D gene ambiguous. Germline V lookup: CDR1 MNHNS, CDR2 SASEGT. V lost 7 bases, J lost 3 bases, and 10 bases lay in between. CDR3 length equals 13 residues.

This clonotype has more than one count but fewer than ten. CDR3 nucleotide sequence: TGTGCCAGCAGCTTGGTTGGGACAGGGGCCTCTAGCACAGATACGCAGTATTTT. Its protein is CASSLVGTGASSTDTQYF. The V gene is TRBV5-6, the J gene TRBJ2-3; 10 bases align to TRBD1. The ends lost 0 bases at V and 0 bases at J; junction bases unmatched: 7. The CDR3 loop spans 18 amino acids. Germline CDR1 SGHDT, CDR2 YYEEEE.